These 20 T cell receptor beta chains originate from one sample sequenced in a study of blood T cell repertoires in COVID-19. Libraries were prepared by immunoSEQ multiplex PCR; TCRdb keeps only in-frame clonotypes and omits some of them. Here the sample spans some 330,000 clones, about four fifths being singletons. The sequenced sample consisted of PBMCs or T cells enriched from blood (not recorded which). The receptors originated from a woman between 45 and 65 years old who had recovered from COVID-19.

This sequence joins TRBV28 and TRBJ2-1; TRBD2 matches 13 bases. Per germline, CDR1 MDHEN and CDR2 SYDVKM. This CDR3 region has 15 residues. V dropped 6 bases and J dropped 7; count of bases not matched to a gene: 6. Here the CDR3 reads CASRPGLAGVNEQFF. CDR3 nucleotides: TGTGCCAGCAGGCCTGGACTAGCGGGGGTAAATGAGCAGTTCTTC.

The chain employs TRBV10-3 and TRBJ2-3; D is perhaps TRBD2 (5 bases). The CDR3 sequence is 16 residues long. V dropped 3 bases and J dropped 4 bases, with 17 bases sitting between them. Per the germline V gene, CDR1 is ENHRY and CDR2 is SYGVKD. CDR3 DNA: TGTGCCATCAGTGATACGCCAGCGGTTAATGCAGATACGCAGTATTTT. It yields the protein CAISDTPAVNADTQYF.

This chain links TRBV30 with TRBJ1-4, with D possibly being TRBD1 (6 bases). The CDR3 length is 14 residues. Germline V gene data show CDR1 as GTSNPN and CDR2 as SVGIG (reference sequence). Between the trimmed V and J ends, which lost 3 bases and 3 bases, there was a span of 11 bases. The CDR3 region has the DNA TGTGCCTGGAGAGCTACAGGGTCTAATGAAAAACTGTTTTTT. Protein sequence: CAWRATGSNEKLFF. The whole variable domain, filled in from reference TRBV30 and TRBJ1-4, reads SQTIHQWPATLVQPVGSPLSLECTVEGTSNPNLYWYRQAAGRGLQLLFYSVGIGQISSEVPQNLSASRPQDRQFILSSKKLLLSDSGFYLCAWRATGSNEKLFFGSGTQLSVL.

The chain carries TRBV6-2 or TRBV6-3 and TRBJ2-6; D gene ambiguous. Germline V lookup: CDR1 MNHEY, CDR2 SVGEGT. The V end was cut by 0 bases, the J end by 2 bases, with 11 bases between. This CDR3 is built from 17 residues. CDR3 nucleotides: TGTGCCAGCAGTTACTCGATGAAGGAGCCTGGGGCCAACGTCCTGACTTTC. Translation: CASSYSMKEPGANVLTF.

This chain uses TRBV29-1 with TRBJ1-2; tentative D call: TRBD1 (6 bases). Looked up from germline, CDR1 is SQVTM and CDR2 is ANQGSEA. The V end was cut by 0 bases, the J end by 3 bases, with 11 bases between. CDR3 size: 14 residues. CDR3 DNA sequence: TGCAGCGTTGAAGAACAGGGTCAGGACTATGGCTACACCTTC. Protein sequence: CSVEEQGQDYGYTF.

In nucleotides, the CDR3 is TGTGCCAGCAGCTTCTTAGCGGGCTCTCCCTACAATGAGCAGTTCTTC. Amino acid sequence: CASSFLAGSPYNEQFF. V and J are TRBV5-5 and TRBJ2-1; 7 nucleotides match TRBD2. V lost 2 bases and J lost 2; bases outside the gene matches: 7. The length of the CDR3 is 16 residues. Germline loops: CDR1 SGHKS, CDR2 YYEKEE (reference sequence).

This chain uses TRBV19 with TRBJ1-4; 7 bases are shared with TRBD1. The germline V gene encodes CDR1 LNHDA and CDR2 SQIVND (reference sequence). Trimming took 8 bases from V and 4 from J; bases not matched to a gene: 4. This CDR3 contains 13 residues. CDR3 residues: CASHRGINEKLFF. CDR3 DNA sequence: TGTGCCAGTCACAGGGGAATTAATGAAAAACTGTTTTTT.

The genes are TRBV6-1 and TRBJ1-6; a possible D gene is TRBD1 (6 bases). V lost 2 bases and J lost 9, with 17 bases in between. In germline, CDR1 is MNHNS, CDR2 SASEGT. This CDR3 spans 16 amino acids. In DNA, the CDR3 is TGTGCCAGCAGTGAAAGGGTTGTAGCGGGGGCTTCACCCCTCCACTTT. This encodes CASSERVVAGASPLHF.

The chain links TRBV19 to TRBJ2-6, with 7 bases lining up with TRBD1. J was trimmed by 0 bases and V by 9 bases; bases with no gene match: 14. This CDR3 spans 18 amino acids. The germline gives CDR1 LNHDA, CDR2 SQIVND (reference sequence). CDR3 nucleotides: TGTGCCAGCAAACAGGCCGACAGGGCCCGCTCTGGGGCCAACGTCCTGACTTTC. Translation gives CASKQADRARSGANVLTF. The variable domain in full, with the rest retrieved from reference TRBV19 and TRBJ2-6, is DGGITQSPKYLFRKEGQNVTLSCEQNLNHDAMYWYRQDPGQGLRLIYYSQIVNDFQKGDIAEGYSVSREKKESFPLTVTSAQKNPTAFYLCASKQADRARSGANVLTFGAGSRLTVL.

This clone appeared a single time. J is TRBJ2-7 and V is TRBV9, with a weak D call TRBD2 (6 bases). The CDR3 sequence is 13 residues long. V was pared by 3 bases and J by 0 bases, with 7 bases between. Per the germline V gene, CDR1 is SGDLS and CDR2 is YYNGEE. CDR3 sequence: CASSGGISYEQYF. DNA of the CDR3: TGTGCCAGCAGCGGCGGGATCTCCTACGAGCAGTACTTC.

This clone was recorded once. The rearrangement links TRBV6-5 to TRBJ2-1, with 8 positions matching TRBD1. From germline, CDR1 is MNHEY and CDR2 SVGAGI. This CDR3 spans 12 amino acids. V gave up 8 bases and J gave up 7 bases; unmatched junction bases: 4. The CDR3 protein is CASAGGWNEQFF. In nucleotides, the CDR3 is TGTGCCAGCGCAGGGGGCTGGAATGAGCAGTTCTTC.

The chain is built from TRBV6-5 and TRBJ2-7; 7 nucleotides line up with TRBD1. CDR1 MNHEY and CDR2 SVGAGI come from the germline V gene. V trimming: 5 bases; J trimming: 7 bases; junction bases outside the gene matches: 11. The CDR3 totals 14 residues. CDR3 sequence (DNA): TGTGCCAGCAGTCGGGACAGCCGCCTTTGGGAGCAGTACTTC. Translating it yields CASSRDSRLWEQYF.

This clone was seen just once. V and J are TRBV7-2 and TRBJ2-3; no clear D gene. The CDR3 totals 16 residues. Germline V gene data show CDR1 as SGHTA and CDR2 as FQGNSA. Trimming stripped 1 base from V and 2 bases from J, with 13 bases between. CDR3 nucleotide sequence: TGTGCCAGCAGCTTAGATCCATTCCGGGTCACAGATACGCAGTATTTT. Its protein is CASSLDPFRVTDTQYF.

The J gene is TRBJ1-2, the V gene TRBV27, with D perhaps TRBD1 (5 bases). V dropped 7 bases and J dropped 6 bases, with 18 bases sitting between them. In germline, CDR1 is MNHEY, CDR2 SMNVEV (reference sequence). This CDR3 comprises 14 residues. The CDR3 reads CASTTRWGVNGYTF. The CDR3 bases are TGTGCCAGCACCACCCGTTGGGGGGTCAATGGCTACACCTTC.

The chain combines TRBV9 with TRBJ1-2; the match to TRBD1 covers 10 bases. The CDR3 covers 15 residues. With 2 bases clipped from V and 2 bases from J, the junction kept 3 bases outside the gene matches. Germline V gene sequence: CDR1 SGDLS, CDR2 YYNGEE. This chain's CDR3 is CASSVTGQGNYGYTF. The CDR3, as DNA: TGTGCCAGCAGCGTCACGGGACAGGGGAACTATGGCTACACCTTC.

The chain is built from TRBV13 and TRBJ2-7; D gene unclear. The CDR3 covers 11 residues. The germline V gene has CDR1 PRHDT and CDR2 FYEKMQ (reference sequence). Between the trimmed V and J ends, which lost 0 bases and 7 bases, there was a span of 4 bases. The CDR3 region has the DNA TGTGCCAGCAGCTTAGGGCGAGAGCAGTACTTC. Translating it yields CASSLGREQYF.

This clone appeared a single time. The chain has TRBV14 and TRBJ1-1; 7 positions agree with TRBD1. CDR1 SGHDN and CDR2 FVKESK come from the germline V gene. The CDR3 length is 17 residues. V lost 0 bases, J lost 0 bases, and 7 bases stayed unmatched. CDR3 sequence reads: CASSQDLGQGVNTEAFF. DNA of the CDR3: TGTGCCAGCAGCCAAGATCTCGGGCAGGGGGTGAACACTGAAGCTTTCTTT.

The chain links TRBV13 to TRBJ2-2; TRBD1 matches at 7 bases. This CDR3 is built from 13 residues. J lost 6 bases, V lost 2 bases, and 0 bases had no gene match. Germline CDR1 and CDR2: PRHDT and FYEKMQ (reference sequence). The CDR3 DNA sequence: TGTGCCAGCAGCTTACAGGGGGCCGGGGAGCTGTTTTTT. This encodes CASSLQGAGELFF. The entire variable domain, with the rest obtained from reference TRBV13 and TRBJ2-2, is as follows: AAGVIQSPRHLIKEKRETATLKCYPIPRHDTVYWYQQGPGQDPQFLISFYEKMQSDKGSIPDRFSAQQFSDYHSELNMSSLELGDSALYFCASSLQGAGELFFGEGSRLTVL.

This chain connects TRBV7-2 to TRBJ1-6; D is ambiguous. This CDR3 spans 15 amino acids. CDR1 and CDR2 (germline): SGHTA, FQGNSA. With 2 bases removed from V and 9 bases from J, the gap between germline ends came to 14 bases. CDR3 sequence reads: CASSLWRDRGSPLHF. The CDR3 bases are TGTGCCAGCAGCTTATGGCGGGATCGGGGTTCACCCCTCCACTTT. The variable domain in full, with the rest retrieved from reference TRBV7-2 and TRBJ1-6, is GAGVSQSPSNKVTEKGKDVELRCDPISGHTALYWYRQSLGQGLEFLIYFQGNSAPDKSGLPSDRFSAERTGGSVSTLTIQRTQQEDSAVYLCASSLWRDRGSPLHFGNGTRLTVT.

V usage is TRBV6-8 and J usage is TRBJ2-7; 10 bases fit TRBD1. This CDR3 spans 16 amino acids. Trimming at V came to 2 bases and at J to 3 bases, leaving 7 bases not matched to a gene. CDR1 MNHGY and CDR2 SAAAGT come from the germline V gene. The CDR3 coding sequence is TGTGCCAGCAGTTACACCGCGACAGGGGGCAACTACGAGCAGTACTTC. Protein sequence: CASSYTATGGNYEQYF.